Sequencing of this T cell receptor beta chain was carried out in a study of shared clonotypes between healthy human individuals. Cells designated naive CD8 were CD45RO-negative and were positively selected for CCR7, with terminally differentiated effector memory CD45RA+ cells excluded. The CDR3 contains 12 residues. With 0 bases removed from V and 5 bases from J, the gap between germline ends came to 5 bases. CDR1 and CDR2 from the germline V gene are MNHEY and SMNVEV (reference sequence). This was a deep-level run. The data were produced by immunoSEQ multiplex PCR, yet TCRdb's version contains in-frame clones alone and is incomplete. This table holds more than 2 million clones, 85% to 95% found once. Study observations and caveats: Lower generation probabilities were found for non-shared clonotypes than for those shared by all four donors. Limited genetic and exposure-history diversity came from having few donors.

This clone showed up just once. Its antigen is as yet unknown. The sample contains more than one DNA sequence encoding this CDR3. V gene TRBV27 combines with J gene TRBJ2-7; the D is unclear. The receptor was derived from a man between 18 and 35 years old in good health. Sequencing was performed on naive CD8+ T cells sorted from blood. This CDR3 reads CASSLSGDEQYF. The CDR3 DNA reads TGTGCCAGCAGTTTATCTGGGGACGAGCAGTACTTC.